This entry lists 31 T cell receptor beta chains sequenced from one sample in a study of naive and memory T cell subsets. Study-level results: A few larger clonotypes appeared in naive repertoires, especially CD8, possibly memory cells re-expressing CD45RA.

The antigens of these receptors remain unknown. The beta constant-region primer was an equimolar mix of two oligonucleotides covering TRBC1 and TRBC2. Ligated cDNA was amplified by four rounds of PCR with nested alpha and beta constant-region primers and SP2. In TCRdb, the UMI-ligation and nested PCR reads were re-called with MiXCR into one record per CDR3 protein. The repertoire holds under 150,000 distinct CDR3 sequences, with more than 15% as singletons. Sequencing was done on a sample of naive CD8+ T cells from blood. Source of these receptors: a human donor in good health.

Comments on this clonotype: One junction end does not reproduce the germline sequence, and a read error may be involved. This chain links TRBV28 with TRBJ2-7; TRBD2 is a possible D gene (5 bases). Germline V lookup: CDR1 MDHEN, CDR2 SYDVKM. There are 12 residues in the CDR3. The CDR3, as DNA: TGTGCCAGCGGTTTCGGGGTCTACGAGCAGTACTTC. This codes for CASGFGVYEQYF.

CDR3 amino acids: CAIRGADVGFTEAFF. For the CDR3, the DNA is TGTGCCATCAGAGGGGCGGATGTCGGGTTTACTGAAGCTTTCTTT. The chain is built from TRBV10-3 and TRBJ1-1, with D perhaps TRBD1 (5 bases). Deletions cut 6 bases from V and 5 bases from J, with 19 bases between. There are 15 residues in the CDR3. Germline CDR1 and CDR2: ENHRY and SYGVKD.

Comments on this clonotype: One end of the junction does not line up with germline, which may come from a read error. The CDR3 coding sequence is TGTGTCAGCAGCGTCAGACTAGCGGGAGGGCCATCCTACAATGAGCAGTTCTTC. Translated, it gives CVSSVRLAGGPSYNEQFF. This sequence joins TRBV9 and TRBJ2-1; 14 positions agree with TRBD2. The CDR3 length is 18 residues. The germline gives CDR1 SGDLS, CDR2 YYNGEE. Full variable domain (rest looked up from reference TRBV9 and TRBJ2-1): DSGVTQTPKHLITATGQRVTLRCSPRSGDLSVYWYQQSLDQGLQFLIQYYNGEERAKGNILERFSAQQFPDLHSELNLSSLELGDSALYFCVSSVRLAGGPSYNEQFFGPGTRLTVL.

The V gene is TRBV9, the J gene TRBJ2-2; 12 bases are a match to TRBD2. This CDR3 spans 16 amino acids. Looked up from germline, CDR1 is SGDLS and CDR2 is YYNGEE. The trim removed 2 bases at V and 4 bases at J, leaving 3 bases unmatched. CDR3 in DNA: TGTGCCAGCAGCGTCCCACTAGCGGGAGGCACCGGGGAGCTGTTTTTT. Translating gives CASSVPLAGGTGELFF. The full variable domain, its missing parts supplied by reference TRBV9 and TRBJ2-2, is DSGVTQTPKHLITATGQRVTLRCSPRSGDLSVYWYQQSLDQGLQFLIQYYNGEERAKGNILERFSAQQFPDLHSELNLSSLELGDSALYFCASSVPLAGGTGELFFGEGSRLTVL.

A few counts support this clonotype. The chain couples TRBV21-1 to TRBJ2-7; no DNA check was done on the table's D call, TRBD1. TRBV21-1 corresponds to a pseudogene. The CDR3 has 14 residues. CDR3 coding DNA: TGTGCCAGCAGCCCTAAGGACTGGGAGTACGAGCAGTACTTC. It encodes CASSPKDWEYEQYF.

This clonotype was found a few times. The chain's CDR3 is CASSDFPGADTQYF. The CDR3 DNA sequence: TGTGCCAGCAGCGACTTCCCGGGGGCAGATACGCAGTATTTT. The chain recombines TRBV6-6 with TRBJ2-3, with TRBD2 as a possible D gene (6 bases). In germline, CDR1 is MNHNY, CDR2 SVGAGI (reference sequence). Trimming took off 6 bases at V and 4 bases at J, with 14 bases between the two ends. The CDR3 length is 14 residues.

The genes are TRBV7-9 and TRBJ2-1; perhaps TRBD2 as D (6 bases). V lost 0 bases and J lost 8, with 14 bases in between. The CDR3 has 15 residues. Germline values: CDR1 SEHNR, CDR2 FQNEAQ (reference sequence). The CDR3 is CASSLAGGHIYEQFF. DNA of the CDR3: TGTGCCAGCAGCTTAGCCGGAGGGCATATATATGAGCAGTTCTTC.

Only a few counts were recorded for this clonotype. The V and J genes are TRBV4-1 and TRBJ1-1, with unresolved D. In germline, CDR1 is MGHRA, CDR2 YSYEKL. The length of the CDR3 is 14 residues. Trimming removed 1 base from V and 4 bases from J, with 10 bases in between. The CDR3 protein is CASSQGVSGTEAFF. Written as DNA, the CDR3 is TGCGCCAGCAGCCAAGGGGTCAGTGGCACTGAAGCTTTCTTT.

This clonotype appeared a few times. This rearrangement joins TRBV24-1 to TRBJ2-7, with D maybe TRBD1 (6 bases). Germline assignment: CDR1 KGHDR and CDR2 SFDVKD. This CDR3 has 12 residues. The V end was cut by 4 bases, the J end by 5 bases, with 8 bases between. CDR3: CATSEQGDEQYF. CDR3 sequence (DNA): TGTGCCACCAGTGAACAGGGTGACGAGCAGTACTTC.

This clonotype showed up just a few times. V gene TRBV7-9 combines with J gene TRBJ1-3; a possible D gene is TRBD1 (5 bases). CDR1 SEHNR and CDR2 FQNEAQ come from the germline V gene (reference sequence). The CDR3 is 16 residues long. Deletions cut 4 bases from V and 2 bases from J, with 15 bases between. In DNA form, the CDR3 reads TGTGCCAGCAGCTCCACAAGAGGGGCGGCTGGAAACACCATATATTTT. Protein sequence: CASSSTRGAAGNTIYF. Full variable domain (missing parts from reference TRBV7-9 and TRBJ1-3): DTGVSQNPRHKITKRGQNVTFRCDPISEHNRLYWYRQTLGQGPEFLTYFQNEAQLEKSRLLSDRFSAERPKGSFSTLEIQRTEQGDSAMYLCASSSTRGAAGNTIYFGEGSWLTVV.

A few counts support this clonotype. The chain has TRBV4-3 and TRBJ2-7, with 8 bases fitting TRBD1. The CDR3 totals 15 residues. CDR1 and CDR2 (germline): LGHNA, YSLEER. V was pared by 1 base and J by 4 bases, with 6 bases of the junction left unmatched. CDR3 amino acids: CASSQGTGYEYEQYF. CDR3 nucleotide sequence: TGCGCCAGCAGCCAAGGGACAGGGTACGAATACGAGCAGTACTTC.

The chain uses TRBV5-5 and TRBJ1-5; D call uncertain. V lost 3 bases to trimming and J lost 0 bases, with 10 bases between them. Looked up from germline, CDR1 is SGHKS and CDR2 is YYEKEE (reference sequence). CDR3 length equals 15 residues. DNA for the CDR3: TGTGCCAGCAGCTCGTCTGGGGATAGCAATCAGCCCCAGCATTTT. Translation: CASSSSGDSNQPQHF.

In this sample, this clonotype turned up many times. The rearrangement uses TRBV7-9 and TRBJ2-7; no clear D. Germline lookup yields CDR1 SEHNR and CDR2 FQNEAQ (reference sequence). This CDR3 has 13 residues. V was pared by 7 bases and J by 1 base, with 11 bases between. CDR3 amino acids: CASTFFSSYEQYF. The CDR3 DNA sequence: TGTGCCAGCACCTTTTTTTCATCCTACGAGCAGTACTTC.

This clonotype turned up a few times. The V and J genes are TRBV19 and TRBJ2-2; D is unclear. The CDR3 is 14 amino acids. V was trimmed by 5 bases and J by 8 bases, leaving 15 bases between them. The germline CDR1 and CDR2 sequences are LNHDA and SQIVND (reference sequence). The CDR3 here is CASSALGLFGELFF. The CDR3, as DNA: TGTGCCAGTAGTGCGCTAGGTCTTTTTGGGGAGCTGTTTTTT.

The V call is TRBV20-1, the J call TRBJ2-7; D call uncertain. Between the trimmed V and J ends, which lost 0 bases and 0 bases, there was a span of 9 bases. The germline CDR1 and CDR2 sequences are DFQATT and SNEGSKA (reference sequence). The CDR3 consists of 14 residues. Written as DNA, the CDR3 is TGCAGTGCTAGAGATCTCATGGACTCCTACGAGCAGTACTTC. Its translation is CSARDLMDSYEQYF.

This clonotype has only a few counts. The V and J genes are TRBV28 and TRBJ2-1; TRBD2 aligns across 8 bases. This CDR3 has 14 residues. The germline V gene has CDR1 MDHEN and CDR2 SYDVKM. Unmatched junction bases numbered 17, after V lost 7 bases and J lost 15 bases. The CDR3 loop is CASTAEREPTGPFF. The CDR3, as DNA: TGTGCCAGCACCGCCGAGCGGGAGCCTACCGGGCCGTTCTTC.

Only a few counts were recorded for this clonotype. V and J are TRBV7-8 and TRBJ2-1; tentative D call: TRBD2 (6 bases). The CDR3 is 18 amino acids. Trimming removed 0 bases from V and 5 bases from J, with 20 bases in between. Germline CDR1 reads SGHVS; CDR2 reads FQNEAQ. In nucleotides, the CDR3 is TGTGCCAGCAGCTTAGCGCAATCCTCGGACTACTCACACAATGAGCAGTTCTTC. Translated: CASSLAQSSDYSHNEQFF. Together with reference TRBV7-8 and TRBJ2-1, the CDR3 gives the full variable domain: GAGVSQSPRYKVAKRGQDVALRCDPISGHVSLFWYQQALGQGPEFLTYFQNEAQLDKSGLPSDRFFAERPEGSVSTLKIQRTQQEDSAVYLCASSLAQSSDYSHNEQFFGPGTRLTVL.

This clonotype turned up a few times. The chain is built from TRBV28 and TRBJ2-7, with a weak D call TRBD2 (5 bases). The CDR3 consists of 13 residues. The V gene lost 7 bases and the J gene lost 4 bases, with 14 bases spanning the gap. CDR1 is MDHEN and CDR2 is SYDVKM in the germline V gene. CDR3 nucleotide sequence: TGTGCCAGCACCCCGGAGGCTCTTTACGAGCAGTACTTC. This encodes CASTPEALYEQYF.

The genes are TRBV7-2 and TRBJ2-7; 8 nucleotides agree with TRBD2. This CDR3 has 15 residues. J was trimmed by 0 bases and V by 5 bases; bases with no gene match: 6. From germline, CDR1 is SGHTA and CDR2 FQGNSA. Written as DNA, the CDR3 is TGTGCCAGCAGCGACCTGGGACTAGTCTCCTACGAGCAGTACTTC. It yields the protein CASSDLGLVSYEQYF. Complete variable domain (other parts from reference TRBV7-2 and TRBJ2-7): GAGVSQSPSNKVTEKGKDVELRCDPISGHTALYWYRQSLGQGLEFLIYFQGNSAPDKSGLPSDRFSAERTGGSVSTLTIQRTQQEDSAVYLCASSDLGLVSYEQYFGPGTRLTVT.

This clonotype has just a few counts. The CDR3 loop reads CASSYRGTGETQYF. The CDR3 DNA is TGTGCCAGCAGCTATCGGGGGACGGGGGAGACCCAGTACTTC. The rearrangement uses TRBV7-6 and TRBJ2-5, with D tentatively TRBD2 (6 bases). Germline-derived CDR1 and CDR2 are SGHVS and FNYEAQ. With 4 bases removed from V and 5 bases from J, the gap between germline ends came to 14 bases. The CDR3 is made up of 14 amino acids.

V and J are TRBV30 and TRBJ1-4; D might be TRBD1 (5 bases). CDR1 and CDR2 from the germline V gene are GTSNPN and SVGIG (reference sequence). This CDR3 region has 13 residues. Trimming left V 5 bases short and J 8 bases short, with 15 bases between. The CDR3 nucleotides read TGTGCCTGGTCGGAGGAGGGGTGGGAAAAACTGTTTTTT. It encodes CAWSEEGWEKLFF. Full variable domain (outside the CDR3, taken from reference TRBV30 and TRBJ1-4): SQTIHQWPATLVQPVGSPLSLECTVEGTSNPNLYWYRQAAGRGLQLLFYSVGIGQISSEVPQNLSASRPQDRQFILSSKKLLLSDSGFYLCAWSEEGWEKLFFGSGTQLSVL.

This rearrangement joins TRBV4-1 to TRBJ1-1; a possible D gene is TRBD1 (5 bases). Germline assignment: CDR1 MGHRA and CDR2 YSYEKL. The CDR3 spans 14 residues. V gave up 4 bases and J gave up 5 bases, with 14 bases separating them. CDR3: CASSRPQDLTEAFF. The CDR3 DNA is TGCGCCAGCAGCCGACCACAGGATTTAACTGAAGCTTTCTTT.

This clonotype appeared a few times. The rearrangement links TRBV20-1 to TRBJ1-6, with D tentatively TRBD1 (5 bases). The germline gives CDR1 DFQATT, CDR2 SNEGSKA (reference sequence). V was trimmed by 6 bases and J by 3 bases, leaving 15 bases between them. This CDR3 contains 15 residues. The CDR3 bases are TGCAGTGCCCTACTGCGGGGCAACTATAATTCACCCCTCCACTTT. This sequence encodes CSALLRGNYNSPLHF.

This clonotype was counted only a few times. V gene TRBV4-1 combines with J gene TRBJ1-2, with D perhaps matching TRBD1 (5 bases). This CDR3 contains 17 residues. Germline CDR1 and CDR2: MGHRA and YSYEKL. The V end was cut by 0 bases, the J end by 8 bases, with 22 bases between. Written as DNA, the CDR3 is TGCGCCAGCAGCCAAGAAAGGGGCAGCGGCAACCTTCTAGGCTACACCTTC. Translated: CASSQERGSGNLLGYTF.

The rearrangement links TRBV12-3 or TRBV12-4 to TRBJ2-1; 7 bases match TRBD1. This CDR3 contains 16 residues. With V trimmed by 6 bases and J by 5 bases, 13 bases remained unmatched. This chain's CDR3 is CASSKETGDTNNEQFF. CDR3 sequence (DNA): TGTGCCAGCAGCAAAGAAACAGGGGATACTAACAATGAGCAGTTCTTC.

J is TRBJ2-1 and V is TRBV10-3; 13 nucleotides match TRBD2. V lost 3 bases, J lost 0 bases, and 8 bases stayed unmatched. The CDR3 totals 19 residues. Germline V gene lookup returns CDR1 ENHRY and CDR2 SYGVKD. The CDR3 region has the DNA TGTGCCATCAGTGAAGGACTAGCGGGAGTGGTCGGCTCCTACAATGAGCAGTTCTTC. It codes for CAISEGLAGVVGSYNEQFF.

CDR3 in DNA: TGTGCCAGCAGTTTCGGGACAAAATACGAGCAGTACTTC. Its protein product is CASSFGTKYEQYF. V is TRBV12-3 or TRBV12-4 and J is TRBJ2-7, with a weak D call TRBD1 (6 bases). Deletions cut 3 bases from V and 4 bases from J, with 10 bases between. The CDR3 extends over 13 amino acids.

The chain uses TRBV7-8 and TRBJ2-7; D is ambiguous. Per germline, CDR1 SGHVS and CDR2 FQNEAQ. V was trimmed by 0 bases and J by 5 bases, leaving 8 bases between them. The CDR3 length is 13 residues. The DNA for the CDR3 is TGTGCCAGCAGCTTAGCGGTGCCGAACGAGCAGTACTTC. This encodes CASSLAVPNEQYF.

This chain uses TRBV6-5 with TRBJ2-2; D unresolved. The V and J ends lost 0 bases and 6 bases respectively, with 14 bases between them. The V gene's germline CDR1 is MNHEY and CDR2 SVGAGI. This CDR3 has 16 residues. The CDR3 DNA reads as TGTGCCAGCAGTTACTCGAGGTGGAGTTTAGCCGGGGAGCTGTTTTTT. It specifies CASSYSRWSLAGELFF.

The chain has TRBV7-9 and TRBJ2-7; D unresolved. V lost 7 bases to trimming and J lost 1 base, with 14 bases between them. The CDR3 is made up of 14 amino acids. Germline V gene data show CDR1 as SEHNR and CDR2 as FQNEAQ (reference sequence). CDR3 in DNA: TGTGCCAGCACCCTAGTCGGCCCGTCCTACGAGCAGTACTTC. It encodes CASTLVGPSYEQYF. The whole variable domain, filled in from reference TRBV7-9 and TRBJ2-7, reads DTGVSQNPRHKITKRGQNVTFRCDPISEHNRLYWYRQTLGQGPEFLTYFQNEAQLEKSRLLSDRFSAERPKGSFSTLEIQRTEQGDSAMYLCASTLVGPSYEQYFGPGTRLTVT.

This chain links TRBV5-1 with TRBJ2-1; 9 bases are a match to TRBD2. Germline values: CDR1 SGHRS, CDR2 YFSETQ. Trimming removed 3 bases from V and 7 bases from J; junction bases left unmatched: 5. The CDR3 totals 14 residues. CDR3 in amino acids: CASSWREGLNEQFF. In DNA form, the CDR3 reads TGCGCCAGCAGCTGGCGGGAGGGCCTTAATGAGCAGTTCTTC.